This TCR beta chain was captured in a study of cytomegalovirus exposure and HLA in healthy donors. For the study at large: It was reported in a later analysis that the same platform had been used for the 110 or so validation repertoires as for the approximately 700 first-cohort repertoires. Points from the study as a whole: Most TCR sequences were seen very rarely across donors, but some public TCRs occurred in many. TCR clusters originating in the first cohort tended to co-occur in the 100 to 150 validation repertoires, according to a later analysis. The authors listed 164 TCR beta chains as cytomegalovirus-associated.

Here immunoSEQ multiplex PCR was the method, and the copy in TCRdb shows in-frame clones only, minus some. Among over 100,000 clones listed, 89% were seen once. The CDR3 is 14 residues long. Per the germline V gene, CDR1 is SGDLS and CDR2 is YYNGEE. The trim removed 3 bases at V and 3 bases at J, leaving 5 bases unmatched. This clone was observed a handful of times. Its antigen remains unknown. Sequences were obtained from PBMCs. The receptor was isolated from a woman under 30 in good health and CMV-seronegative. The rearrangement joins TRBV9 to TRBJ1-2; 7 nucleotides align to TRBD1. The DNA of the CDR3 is TGTGCCAGCAGCGCGACAGGGCAGGACTATGGCTACACCTTC. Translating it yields CASSATGQDYGYTF.